The entry below gives a single T cell receptor (beta chain) sequence along with its context. The antigen remains unidentified. From germline, CDR1 is SGHRS and CDR2 YFSETQ. The ends lost 4 bases at V and 7 bases at J; junction bases unmatched: 14. This CDR3 has 17 amino acids. The sample originates from a study of T-cell reconstitution after alpha-beta-depleted transplantation in children. Preparation of the TCRbeta library used unique molecular identifiers. MiXCR, applied by TCRdb to the PCR reads, yields one record per CDR3 protein. Of around 960,000 distinct CDR3 sequences in the sample, about 29% were seen once. Study-level points and caveats: Two months or so post-transplant, alpha-beta T cells reportedly derived from several hundred expanded graft clones.

The clonotype comes from a boy under two years old who had a stem cell transplant for SCID, so the T cells may come from the graft donor. The chain has TRBV5-1 and TRBJ2-4, with TRBD2 matching over 10 bases. The material was PBMCs, mostly from graft donor cells, obtained 360 days after TCRalphabeta/CD19-depleted stem cell transplant. CDR3 bases: TGCGCCAGCAGCAGATCTAGCGGGGGTTATCTTGGGAACATTCAGTACTTC. It specifies CASSRSSGGYLGNIQYF.